A selection of T cell receptor beta chains follows, all from one sample in a study of graft-versus-host responses after intestinal transplantation. Sequencing used immunoSEQ multiplex PCR; TCRdb keeps in-frame clones, though not all of them. Among about 70,000 clones listed, roughly 88% were seen once. These TCRs are of unknown antigen specificity. This specimen consisted of unstimulated CD8+ T cells sorted from spleen or lymph node cells, obtained before intestinal transplant. These receptors were taken from a human donor who received an intestinal transplant. Both conserved end residues are part of each CDR3. The D gene is left open where the match is weak. Where a row states a size, it is once, few, many or the class of an expanded clone; other rows omit it.

j_call | d_call | clone_size | v_call | cdr3_nt | cdr3_aa
TRBJ1-6 | NA | NA | TRBV13 | TGTGCCAGCAGCCCCCCCGCGGGGAGAGGGGCCTGGTCACCCCTCCACTTT | CASSPPAGRGAWSPLHF
TRBJ1-5 | NA | NA | TRBV4-1 | TGCGCCAGCAGCCAAGATCGAGGAAACCAGCCCCAGCATTTT | CASSQDRGNQPQHF
TRBJ2-7 | NA | NA | TRBV6-1 | TGTACAGTTGGGGGGAAACACGCCTACGAGCAGTACTTC | CTVGGKHAYEQYF
TRBJ2-1 | NA | once | TRBV5-4 | TGTGCCAGCAGCTTGGGTGCGGGGGCCCACTCCTACAATGAGCAGTTCTTC | CASSLGAGAHSYNEQFF
TRBJ2-1 | TRBD2 | NA | TRBV9 | TGTGCCAGCAGCGTAGCCCCACTAGCGGGGGAAAACAATGAGCAGTTCTTC | CASSVAPLAGENNEQFF
TRBJ2-7 | NA | NA | TRBV13 | TGTGCCAGCAGCCCCGGGCGGTCAGCGGGCTACGAGCAGTACTTC | CASSPGRSAGYEQYF
TRBJ1-3 | TRBD1 | NA | TRBV6-5 | TGTGCCAGCAGTTACGGGACAGCCCCTGGAAACACCATATATTTT | CASSYGTAPGNTIYF
TRBJ2-7 | NA | NA | TRBV6-1 | TGTGCCAGCAGTCCTCGTATAGCCGCTTGGCAGTACTTC | CASSPRIAAWQYF
TRBJ2-1 | TRBD2 | NA | TRBV5-1 | TGCGCCAGCAGGGAGTTGGCGGGGGGGCCCAATGAGCAGTTCTTC | CASRELAGGPNEQFF
TRBJ1-1 | NA | NA | TRBV19 | TGTGCCAGTAGTTTGGCGGGGGGCCGTTGGGCTTTCTTT | CASSLAGGRWAFF
TRBJ2-3 | NA | NA | TRBV7-9 | TGTGCCAGCAGCTTTACAGGACCGGCGGATACGCAGTATTTT | CASSFTGPADTQYF
TRBJ1-1 | NA | NA | TRBV5-1 | TGCGCCAGCAGCTCGACAGAAACAGGGTCGGGCACTGAAGCTTTCTTT | CASSSTETGSGTEAFF
TRBJ1-2 | NA | NA | TRBV27 | TGTGCCAGCAGTTCGGGTTATGGCTACACCTTC | CASSSGYGYTF
TRBJ1-2 | TRBD1 | NA | TRBV5-6 | TGTGCCAGCAGCGGGGACAGGGGGCTACTCTATGGCTACACCTTC | CASSGDRGLLYGYTF
TRBJ2-1 | NA | NA | TRBV13 | TGTGCCAGCAGCGGTAGCGGAGCCACGGATGAGCAGTTCTTC | CASSGSGATDEQFF
TRBJ1-4 | TRBD1 | NA | TRBV27 | TGTGCCAGCCAAGACAGGGGGACGACTAATGAAAAACTGTTTTTT | CASQDRGTTNEKLFF
TRBJ1-3 | TRBD1 | NA | TRBV15 | TGTGCCACCAGCAAAAAATCGACAGGGCCTGGAAACACCATATATTTT | CATSKKSTGPGNTIYF